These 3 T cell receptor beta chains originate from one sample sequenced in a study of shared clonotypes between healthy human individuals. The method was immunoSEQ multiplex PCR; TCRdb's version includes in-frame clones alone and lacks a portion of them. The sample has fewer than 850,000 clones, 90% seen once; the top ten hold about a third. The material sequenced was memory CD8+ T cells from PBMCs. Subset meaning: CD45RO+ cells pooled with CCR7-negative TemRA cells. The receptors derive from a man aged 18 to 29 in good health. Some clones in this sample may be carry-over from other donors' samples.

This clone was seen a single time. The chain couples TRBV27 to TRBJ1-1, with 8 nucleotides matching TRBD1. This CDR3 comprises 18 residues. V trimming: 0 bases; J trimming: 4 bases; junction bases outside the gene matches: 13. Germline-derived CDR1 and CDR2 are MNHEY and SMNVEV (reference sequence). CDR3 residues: CASSLSFPGGFVGTEAFF. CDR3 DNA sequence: TGTGCCAGCAGTTTATCGTTTCCAGGGGGCTTCGTGGGCACTGAAGCTTTCTTT.

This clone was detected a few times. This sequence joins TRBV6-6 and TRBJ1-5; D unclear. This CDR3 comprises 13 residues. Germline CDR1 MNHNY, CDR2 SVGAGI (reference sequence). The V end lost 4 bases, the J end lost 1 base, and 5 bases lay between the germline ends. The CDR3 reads CASSFDSNQPQHF. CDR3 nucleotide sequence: TGTGCCAGCAGTTTTGACAGCAATCAGCCCCAGCATTTT.

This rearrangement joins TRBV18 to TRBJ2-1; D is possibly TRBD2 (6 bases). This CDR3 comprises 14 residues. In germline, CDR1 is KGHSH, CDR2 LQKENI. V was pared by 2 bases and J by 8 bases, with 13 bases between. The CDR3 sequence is CASSPAASVDEQFF. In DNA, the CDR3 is TGTGCCAGCTCACCAGCGGCTAGCGTCGATGAGCAGTTCTTC.